This TCR beta chain is drawn from a study of radiation and T cells in renal cell carcinoma. Study-wide results and limits: From baseline, blood top tumor clonotypes peaked at 2 weeks post-radiation. Without pretreatment biopsies, baseline tumor clonotype presence was undetermined.

The protocol was immunoSEQ multiplex PCR, while the TCRdb copy is restricted to in-frame clones and leaves out a portion. The sample yields 60,000 to 95,000 clones, 75% to 90% seen once. Regarding this clone: What it recognizes is unknown.

Noted time point: blood 4 weeks post-SBRT, at nephrectomy. Treatment specified: 15 Gy SBRT to primary tumor, nephrectomy 4 weeks later. Nephrectomy followed 15 Gy stereotactic body radiation by 4 weeks. Serial blood draws occurred at baseline and 2 and 4 weeks post-SBRT. Trimming took off 5 bases at V and 8 bases at J, with 12 bases between the two ends. The germline V gene has CDR1 MDHEN and CDR2 SYDVKM. The CDR3 contains 13 residues. The clonotype originates from an older woman with renal cell carcinoma. The sample consisted of blood, taken from a patient whose treatment included radiotherapy and nephrectomy. V is TRBV28 and J is TRBJ2-2, with D unclear. CDR3 protein: CASSARTLGELFF. In nucleotides, the CDR3 is TGTGCCAGCAGTGCTCGTACCCTGGGGGAGCTGTTTTTT.